Listed here are 30 T cell receptor beta chains from one sample, sequenced in a study of graft-versus-host responses after intestinal transplantation. CFSE-labeled responder cells (approximately 200,000) were plated with approximately 200,000 irradiated, violet-dye-labeled stimulator cells. Measured with immunoSEQ multiplex PCR; TCRdb has only the in-frame clones, and not every one. Of several thousand clones in the sample, 30% to 40% are singletons; the top ten hold roughly 1.9%. The source was alloreactive CD8+ T cells from a mixed lymphocyte reaction culture, collected before intestinal transplant. The subset here: CFSE-low proliferating T cells sorted from roughly six-day pre-transplant mixed lymphocyte reaction (GvH or HvG direction). The receptors shown here come from a human patient who received an intestinal transplant.

This chain connects TRBV19 to TRBJ2-2; possibly TRBD2 for D (6 bases). Per the germline V gene, CDR1 is LNHDA and CDR2 is SQIVND (reference sequence). Deletions cut 6 bases from V and 2 bases from J, with 13 bases between. This CDR3 region has 15 residues. The CDR3 spells CASSGHTSNTGELFF. DNA of the CDR3: TGTGCCAGTAGCGGGCATACTAGCAACACCGGGGAGCTGTTTTTT. The entire variable domain, with the rest obtained from reference TRBV19 and TRBJ2-2, is as follows: DGGITQSPKYLFRKEGQNVTLSCEQNLNHDAMYWYRQDPGQGLRLIYYSQIVNDFQKGDIAEGYSVSREKKESFPLTVTSAQKNPTAFYLCASSGHTSNTGELFFGEGSRLTVL.

The CDR3 sequence: CASSFPGTTYNYGYTF. For the CDR3, the DNA is TGTGCCAGCAGTTTTCCGGGGACAACTTATAACTATGGCTACACCTTC. The chain employs TRBV28 and TRBJ1-2, with D maybe TRBD1 (6 bases). Trimming cost V 3 bases and J 1 base, with 15 bases left between them. Germline lookup yields CDR1 MDHEN and CDR2 SYDVKM. This CDR3 has 16 amino acids.

This clone was observed a few times. The chain couples TRBV2 to TRBJ2-3; TRBD1 might be the D (6 bases). There are 14 residues in the CDR3. From germline, CDR1 is SNHLY and CDR2 FYNNEI. Trimming cost V 6 bases and J 2 bases, with 12 bases left between them. DNA for the CDR3: TGTGCCAGCAGCTCGACAGGCCCCACAGATACGCAGTATTTT. It codes for CASSSTGPTDTQYF.

The V and J genes are TRBV28 and TRBJ2-7; no firm D call. Germline V lookup: CDR1 MDHEN, CDR2 SYDVKM. The CDR3 spans 14 residues. Deletions cut 5 bases from V and 1 base from J, with 12 bases between. The CDR3 spells CASSRVSHSYEQYF. The CDR3 DNA reads as TGTGCCAGCAGTCGTGTCAGTCATTCCTACGAGCAGTACTTC. Full variable domain (rest looked up from reference TRBV28 and TRBJ2-7): DVKVTQSSRYLVKRTGEKVFLECVQDMDHENMFWYRQDPGLGLRLIYFSYDVKMKEKGDIPEGYSVSREKKERFSLILESASTNQTSMYLCASSRVSHSYEQYFGPGTRLTVT.

This chain links TRBV27 with TRBJ1-6; tentatively, D is TRBD1 (6 bases). The germline CDR1 and CDR2 sequences are MNHEY and SMNVEV (reference sequence). This CDR3 comprises 13 residues. With 6 bases removed from V and 13 bases from J, the gap between germline ends came to 16 bases. CDR3 nucleotide sequence: TGTGCCAGCAGGGACAGAACCCCATTTCCCCTCCACTTT. Amino acid sequence: CASRDRTPFPLHF.

The chain uses TRBV7-9 and TRBJ2-1; 8 bases fit TRBD2. CDR1 is SEHNR and CDR2 is FQNEAQ in the germline V gene (reference sequence). With 5 bases clipped from V and 6 bases from J, the junction kept 15 bases outside the gene matches. The CDR3 length is 17 residues. CDR3 nucleotide sequence: TGTGCCAGCAGCCCCCGAGTTGAAGGCGGGAGGATCAATGAGCAGTTCTTC. This translates into CASSPRVEGGRINEQFF.

This clone was counted only a few times. The CDR3 loop reads CASSQDTGYNSPLHF. The CDR3 DNA reads TGCGCCAGCAGCCAAGATACAGGGTATAATTCACCCCTCCACTTT. This sequence joins TRBV4-1 and TRBJ1-6, with D possibly being TRBD1 (6 bases). The CDR3 totals 15 residues. Deletions cut 0 bases from V and 4 bases from J, with 7 bases between. Per the germline V gene, CDR1 is MGHRA and CDR2 is YSYEKL.

This clone has a handful of counts. The V gene is TRBV7-3, the J gene TRBJ2-2, with unresolved D. V lost 4 bases, J lost 8 bases, and 5 bases lay in between. Germline V gene data show CDR1 as SGHTA and CDR2 as FQGTGA. The CDR3 runs 11 residues. The CDR3: CASSSTGELFF. DNA for the CDR3: TGTGCCAGCAGCTCGACTGGGGAGCTGTTTTTT.

The chain joins TRBV1 to TRBJ1-6; the table calls TRBD1, which could not be checked here. TRBV1 is an annotated pseudogene. This CDR3 has 15 amino acids. The CDR3 region is CTSSQEDRVGSPLHF. The DNA for the CDR3 is TGCACCAGCAGCCAAGAGGACAGGGTTGGATCACCCCTCCACTTT.

The J gene is TRBJ2-7, the V gene TRBV4-2, with TRBD1 matching 8 bases. The germline gives CDR1 LGHNA, CDR2 YNFKEQ. J was trimmed by 3 bases and V by 6 bases; bases with no gene match: 22. This CDR3 is built from 19 residues. The CDR3 loop is CASRVSDRVPSVRGYEQYF. The CDR3 nucleotides are TGTGCCAGCAGAGTATCGGACAGGGTTCCTTCTGTTCGAGGCTACGAGCAGTACTTC.

The rearrangement links TRBV4-2 to TRBJ2-5; tentatively, D is TRBD2 (6 bases). The V gene's germline CDR1 is LGHNA and CDR2 YNFKEQ. There are 16 residues in the CDR3. V was cut by 4 bases and J by 0 bases, with 15 bases left in between. CDR3 coding DNA: TGTGCCAGCAGCCTTCCGGGACTCAGATACCAAGAGACCCAGTACTTC. Translated: CASSLPGLRYQETQYF.

The chain recombines TRBV30 with TRBJ2-7; possible D gene TRBD2, 5 bases. The germline CDR1 and CDR2 sequences are GTSNPN and SVGIG (reference sequence). V was pared by 2 bases and J by 4 bases, with 21 bases between. This CDR3 is 16 amino acids long. DNA for the CDR3: TGTGCCTGGAGTTCCGCCGCCGGGGTAACTTCATACGAGCAGTACTTC. It is translated as CAWSSAAGVTSYEQYF.

CDR3 protein: CASSPDRGTNEQFF. The CDR3 DNA reads as TGCGCCAGCAGCCCGGACAGGGGCACCAATGAGCAGTTCTTC. This chain links TRBV5-1 with TRBJ2-1, with 9 bases fitting TRBD1. CDR3 length equals 14 residues. V dropped 4 bases and J dropped 6; count of bases not matched to a gene: 5. Germline CDR1 SGHRS, CDR2 YFSETQ. The full variable domain, in which reference TRBV5-1 and TRBJ2-1 provide the parts outside the CDR3, is KAGVTQTPRYLIKTRGQQVTLSCSPISGHRSVSWYQQTPGQGLQFLFEYFSETQRNKGNFPGRFSGRQFSNSRSEMNVSTLELGDSALYLCASSPDRGTNEQFFGPGTRLTVL.

This sequence joins TRBV6-1 and TRBJ2-5, with TRBD2 identical over 9 bases. With V trimmed by 4 bases and J by 5 bases, 11 bases remained unmatched. Per the germline V gene, CDR1 is MNHNS and CDR2 is SASEGT. CDR3 length: 16 amino acids. DNA for the CDR3: TGTGCCAGCAGTGGGGAGGTAGCGGGAGAGGTTGAGACCCAGTACTTC. It encodes CASSGEVAGEVETQYF.

The V gene is TRBV5-1, the J gene TRBJ1-1; maybe TRBD1 (5 bases). This CDR3 is built from 17 residues. Germline V gene data show CDR1 as SGHRS and CDR2 as YFSETQ. V was cut by 0 bases and J by 5 bases, with 20 bases left in between. As DNA, the CDR3 is TGCGCCAGCAGCTTGGGGTATGGGGCGACAGCAGGGACTGAAGCTTTCTTT. Protein product: CASSLGYGATAGTEAFF.

The chain uses TRBV7-6 and TRBJ2-2; 12 bases match TRBD2. Losses at the gene ends were 1 base for V and 4 bases for J; bases not matched to a gene: 7. The V gene's germline CDR1 is SGHVS and CDR2 FNYEAQ. The CDR3 consists of 18 residues. The CDR3 coding sequence is TGTGCCAGCAGCTTAGTTCTAGCGGGAGGGCCCGGCACCGGGGAGCTGTTTTTT. Amino acids: CASSLVLAGGPGTGELFF.

This clone has a single count. This sample includes further DNA sequences coding for the same CDR3. The chain links TRBV19 to TRBJ2-7; 9 bases agree with TRBD2. This CDR3 comprises 15 residues. Germline assignment: CDR1 LNHDA and CDR2 SQIVND (reference sequence). V was clipped by 5 bases and J by 2 bases; unmatched bases: 7. This CDR3 reads CASSSSGGWAYEQYF. CDR3 sequence (DNA): TGTGCCAGTAGTTCCAGCGGGGGGTGGGCCTACGAGCAGTACTTC.

This clone was picked up a small number of times. This chain uses TRBV13 with TRBJ2-1; 11 bases map to TRBD2. Germline V gives CDR1 PRHDT, CDR2 FYEKMQ (reference sequence). The CDR3 has 17 amino acids. V was pared by 5 bases and J by 1 base, with 7 bases of the junction left unmatched. The chain's CDR3 is CASSPWTSGSSYNEQFF. As DNA, the CDR3 is TGTGCCAGCAGCCCTTGGACTAGCGGGTCGTCCTACAATGAGCAGTTCTTC. The entire variable domain, with the rest obtained from reference TRBV13 and TRBJ2-1, is as follows: AAGVIQSPRHLIKEKRETATLKCYPIPRHDTVYWYQQGPGQDPQFLISFYEKMQSDKGSIPDRFSAQQFSDYHSELNMSSLELGDSALYFCASSPWTSGSSYNEQFFGPGTRLTVL.

As regards this clone: Relative to the germline gene, one junction end is altered; a read error may explain this. This sample includes further DNA sequences coding for the same CDR3. The rearrangement uses TRBV7-9 and TRBJ2-3, with 10 nucleotides matching TRBD1. The CDR3 covers 17 residues. Germline CDR1 is SEHNR and CDR2 is FQNEAQ (reference sequence). The CDR3 region is CASSVPLGTGVTDTQYF. In nucleotides, the CDR3 is TGTGCCAGCAGCGTCCCGTTGGGGACAGGGGTCACAGATACACAGTATTTT.

The chain has TRBV7-9 and TRBJ2-3, with a possible D match to TRBD2 (5 bases). This CDR3 spans 13 amino acids. V was pared by 4 bases and J by 4 bases, with 9 bases between. Germline-derived CDR1 and CDR2 are SEHNR and FQNEAQ (reference sequence). CDR3 DNA: TGTGCCAGCAGCTGGGCGGGCGCAGATACGCAGTATTTT. This sequence encodes CASSWAGADTQYF.

The rearrangement joins TRBV30 to TRBJ1-2; D is possibly TRBD1 (6 bases). From germline, CDR1 is GTSNPN and CDR2 SVGIG (reference sequence). With 1 base removed from V and 3 bases from J, the gap between germline ends came to 12 bases. There are 14 residues in the CDR3. The CDR3 protein is CAWSETGWHYGYTF. The CDR3 coding sequence is TGTGCCTGGAGTGAGACAGGCTGGCACTATGGCTACACCTTC.

In its sample, this clone is medium-sized. This chain joins TRBV27 and TRBJ2-3, with TRBD1 identical over 7 bases. From germline, CDR1 is MNHEY and CDR2 SMNVEV (reference sequence). V gave up 0 bases and J gave up 1 base; unmatched junction bases: 4. This CDR3 is built from 16 residues. Written as DNA, the CDR3 is TGTGCCAGCAGTTTATCGACAGGGTCTGGCACAGATACGCAGTATTTT. It encodes CASSLSTGSGTDTQYF.

The chain combines TRBV13 with TRBJ1-2; no clear D gene. Germline CDR1 and CDR2: PRHDT and FYEKMQ (reference sequence). Trimming took off 5 bases at V and 6 bases at J, with 19 bases between the two ends. The CDR3 is 15 amino acids. The CDR3 reads CASSATGVGIHGYTF. The CDR3 nucleotides read TGTGCCAGCAGCGCCACCGGGGTGGGGATCCATGGCTACACCTTC.

V gene TRBV18 combines with J gene TRBJ1-4; TRBD1 might be the D (6 bases). V gave up 2 bases and J gave up 8 bases, with 9 bases separating them. Germline lookup yields CDR1 KGHSH and CDR2 LQKENI. The CDR3 contains 13 residues. DNA of the CDR3: TGTGCCAGCTCACCAGGGGGCCGGGAAAAACTGTTTTTT. Its protein product is CASSPGGREKLFF.

In this sample, this clone turned up a few times. The chain joins TRBV30 to TRBJ2-5; D not certain. Germline V gene lookup returns CDR1 GTSNPN and CDR2 SVGIG (reference sequence). The CDR3 has 14 amino acids. The V and J ends lost 0 bases and 4 bases respectively, with 12 bases between them. DNA for the CDR3: TGTGCCTGGAGTGTATTTAGAGAGGCAGAGACCCAGTACTTC. It codes for CAWSVFREAETQYF. Together with reference TRBV30 and TRBJ2-5, the CDR3 gives the full variable domain: SQTIHQWPATLVQPVGSPLSLECTVEGTSNPNLYWYRQAAGRGLQLLFYSVGIGQISSEVPQNLSASRPQDRQFILSSKKLLLSDSGFYLCAWSVFREAETQYFGPGTRLLVL.

The chain links TRBV1 to TRBJ2-1; TRBD2 was called by the table and not checked on the DNA. TRBV1 is a pseudogene locus. The CDR3 spans 15 residues. CDR3 in amino acids: CTSSQVSGRNNEQFF. CDR3 bases: TGCACCAGCAGCCAAGTTAGCGGGAGAAACAATGAGCAGTTCTTC.

The chain couples TRBV7-6 to TRBJ2-3, with D uncertain. V was pared by 3 bases and J by 0 bases, with 4 bases between. The CDR3 runs to 13 residues. Germline-derived CDR1 and CDR2 are SGHVS and FNYEAQ. The chain's CDR3 is CASSFGSTDTQYF. In nucleotides, the CDR3 is TGTGCCAGCAGCTTTGGCAGCACAGATACGCAGTATTTT.

This rearrangement joins TRBV4-1 to TRBJ2-2; 12 bases match TRBD2. The CDR3 runs to 17 residues. Looked up from germline, CDR1 is MGHRA and CDR2 is YSYEKL. After removal of 2 bases from V and 7 bases from J, the junction contained 8 bases not matched to a gene. In DNA, the CDR3 is TGCGCCAGCAGCCAACGACTAGCGGGGGTTGGGCACGGGGAGCTGTTTTTT. Its translation: CASSQRLAGVGHGELFF.

This clone came up a few times. The chain couples TRBV11-1 to TRBJ2-7; D gene ambiguous. The germline V gene has CDR1 SGHAT and CDR2 FQDESV (reference sequence). This CDR3 is built from 16 residues. Trimming stripped 2 bases from V and 0 bases from J, with 14 bases between. The CDR3 bases are TGTGCCAGCAGCTTATATACAACGGAGTACTCCTACGAGCAGTACTTC. Protein: CASSLYTTEYSYEQYF.

The chain joins TRBV5-4 to TRBJ2-7, with D perhaps matching TRBD1 (6 bases). Germline V gene data show CDR1 as SGHNT and CDR2 as YYREEE (reference sequence). The CDR3 contains 16 residues. V lost 0 bases to trimming and J lost 0 bases, with 13 bases between them. The CDR3 sequence: CASSLGVGASSYEQYF. The CDR3 DNA sequence: TGTGCCAGCAGCTTGGGAGTGGGGGCTTCCTCCTACGAGCAGTACTTC. Using reference TRBV5-4 and TRBJ2-7 for the parts outside the CDR3, the full variable domain is ETGVTQSPTHLIKTRGQQVTLRCSSQSGHNTVSWYQQALGQGPQFIFQYYREEENGRGNFPPRFSGLQFPNYSSELNVNALELDDSALYLCASSLGVGASSYEQYFGPGTRLTVT.